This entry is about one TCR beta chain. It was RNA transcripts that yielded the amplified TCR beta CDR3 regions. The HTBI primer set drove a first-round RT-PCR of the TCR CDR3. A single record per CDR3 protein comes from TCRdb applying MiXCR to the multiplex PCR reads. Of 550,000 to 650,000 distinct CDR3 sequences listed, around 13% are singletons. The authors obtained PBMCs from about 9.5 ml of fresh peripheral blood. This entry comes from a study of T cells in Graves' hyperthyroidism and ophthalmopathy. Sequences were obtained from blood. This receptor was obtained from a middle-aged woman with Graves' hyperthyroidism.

CDR3: CASSQLAGGPYNEQFF. CDR3 coding DNA: TGTGCCAGCAGCCAACTGGCGGGAGGGCCGTACAATGAGCAGTTCTTC. The rearrangement links TRBV7-3 to TRBJ2-1; TRBD2 matches 9 bases. Germline V gene sequence: CDR1 SGHTA, CDR2 FQGTGA. V trimming: 5 bases; J trimming: 4 bases; junction bases outside the gene matches: 9. The CDR3 is 16 amino acids.